These T cell receptor beta chains were read from a single sample in a study of blood T cells in healthy people across ages. One entry per CDR3 protein, called by TCRdb with MiXCR from the 5' RACE reads. The profile shows 580,000 or so distinct CDR3 sequences, around 48% of them singletons. Sequenced sample: blood. These TCRs come from a man older than 75 in good health. The CDR3 runs from the conserved cysteine through the conserved F or W. A D gene is named only where the DNA matches it firmly. Only some rows state a clone size, as once, few, many or a class for expanded clones.

v_call,j_call,cdr3_length,clone_size,d_call,cdr3_aa,cdr3_nt
TRBV11-2,TRBJ2-4,19,.,TRBD2,CASSIDSGRALGAKNIQYF,TGTGCCAGCAGCATAGATAGCGGGAGGGCCCTGGGGGCCAAAAACATTCAGTACTTC
TRBV12-3/TRBV12-4,TRBJ1-6,15,.,.,CASSLIGPYNSPLHF,TGTGCCAGCAGCCTCATCGGACCCTATAATTCACCCCTCCACTTT
TRBV6-2/TRBV6-3,TRBJ2-3,12,.,.,CASSYREDTQYF,TGTGCCAGCAGTTACCGAGAAGATACGCAGTATTTT
TRBV9,TRBJ2-7,13,.,.,CASSVGLGNEQYF,TGTGCCAGCAGCGTAGGACTAGGAAACGAGCAGTACTTC
TRBV7-2,TRBJ2-7,13,many,.,CASSLVAGDEQYF,TGTGCCAGCAGCTTAGTGGCAGGGGACGAGCAGTACTTC
TRBV20-1,TRBJ2-7,14,many,TRBD2,CSASLTSGGYEQYF,TGCAGTGCTTCCCTCACTAGCGGAGGTTACGAGCAGTACTTC
TRBV6-2/TRBV6-3,TRBJ2-7,18,few,.,CASSPPQHRTGLPYEQYF,TGTGCCAGCAGTCCCCCCCAGCACCGGACGGGTCTCCCCTACGAGCAGTACTTC
TRBV27,TRBJ1-1,15,few,.,CASSLVRTLNTEAFF,TGTGCCAGCAGTTTGGTTCGGACTCTGAACACTGAAGCTTTCTTT
TRBV20-1,TRBJ2-6,17,few,TRBD1,CSARGTGVSSGANVLTF,TGCAGTGCTAGAGGCACAGGGGTCTCCTCTGGGGCCAACGTCCTGACTTTC
TRBV10-2,TRBJ2-1,14,.,TRBD2,CAGSQREGRNEQFF,TGCGCCGGCAGCCAGCGGGAGGGCCGCAATGAGCAGTTCTTC
TRBV7-2,TRBJ2-3,16,.,.,CASSPPRVRSIDTQYF,TGTGCCAGCAGCCCTCCCCGGGTCCGGAGCATAGATACGCAGTATTTT
TRBV6-5,TRBJ1-2,17,few,TRBD1,CASSYQGQGASNYGYTF,TGTGCCAGCAGTTACCAGGGACAGGGGGCTTCTAACTATGGCTACACCTTC
TRBV6-5,TRBJ1-2,13,.,TRBD1,CASSARQGGGYTF,TGTGCCAGCAGTGCAAGACAGGGCGGCGGCTACACCTTC
TRBV7-2,TRBJ2-7,18,.,TRBD1,CASSLAVAGQGWSYEQYF,TGTGCCAGCAGCTTAGCCGTCGCGGGACAGGGTTGGTCCTACGAGCAGTACTTC
TRBV20-1,TRBJ1-1,13,few,TRBD1,CSASGQGGTEAFF,TGCAGTGCCTCCGGACAGGGAGGGACTGAAGCTTTCTTT
TRBV7-2,TRBJ1-5,18,.,.,CASSLLPGGGLVNQPQHF,TGTGCCAGCAGCTTACTTCCGGGGGGCGGACTGGTCAATCAGCCCCAGCATTTT
TRBV5-1,TRBJ2-1,15,.,TRBD2,CASSLERAGVNEQFF,TGCGCCAGCAGCTTGGAACGAGCGGGAGTAAATGAGCAGTTCTTC
TRBV29-1,TRBJ1-2,12,.,.,CSVVGLDYGYTF,TGCAGCGTTGTCGGGTTGGACTATGGCTACACCTTC
TRBV2,TRBJ2-3,16,.,TRBD2,CASRGGLAGGPHTQYF,TGTGCCAGCAGGGGCGGACTAGCGGGAGGGCCTCATACGCAGTATTTT
TRBV29-1,TRBJ2-7,14,few,.,CSVEREQGIDEQYF,TGCAGCGTTGAAAGGGAGCAGGGTATCGACGAGCAGTACTTC
TRBV27,TRBJ1-2,14,few,TRBD1,CASSSPGQGYGYTF,TGTGCCAGCAGTTCGCCGGGACAGGGATATGGCTACACCTTC
TRBV7-9,TRBJ2-3,15,few,TRBD2,CASSYQAGVTDTQYF,TGTGCCAGCAGCTACCAAGCGGGGGTCACAGATACGCAGTATTTT
TRBV12-3/TRBV12-4,TRBJ2-3,14,few,.,CASSFGRGTDTQYF,TGTGCCAGCAGTTTCGGGAGAGGCACAGATACGCAGTATTTT
TRBV14,TRBJ2-7,15,.,TRBD1,CASSPHGTGPYEQYF,TGTGCCAGCAGCCCCCACGGGACAGGGCCCTACGAGCAGTACTTC
TRBV7-8,TRBJ2-1,13,few,.,CASSSVPGVEQFF,TGTGCCAGCAGCTCGGTCCCCGGGGTTGAGCAGTTCTTC
TRBV29-1,TRBJ2-1,13,.,TRBD2,CSVRTSGVGEQFF,TGCAGCGTTCGGACTAGCGGGGTCGGTGAGCAGTTCTTC
TRBV6-6,TRBJ2-3,15,few,TRBD2,CASSYWAGGTDTQYF,TGTGCCAGCAGTTATTGGGCGGGAGGGACAGATACGCAGTATTTT
TRBV6-5,TRBJ1-4,15,many,.,CASSPRFQGSEELFF,TGTGCCAGCAGTCCCAGATTCCAGGGGTCTGAGGAACTGTTTTTT
TRBV7-9,TRBJ1-2,16,few,.,CASTTRTLAPHYGYTF,TGTGCCAGCACCACTAGAACCTTAGCCCCTCATTATGGCTACACCTTC
TRBV6-5,TRBJ2-1,16,.,.,CASSYSKGRSYTEQFF,TGTGCCAGCAGTTACTCGAAGGGGCGATCTTACACTGAGCAGTTCTTC
TRBV28,TRBJ2-7,14,few,.,CASSDRQAPYEQYF,TGTGCCAGCAGCGACCGACAAGCTCCCTACGAGCAGTACTTC
TRBV7-2,TRBJ1-2,16,.,.,CASSPGGGQSNYGYTF,TGTGCCAGCAGCCCCGGGGGGGGCCAATCTAACTATGGCTACACCTTC
TRBV6-5,TRBJ2-3,16,many,TRBD2,CASSRRTSVYTDTQYF,TGTGCCAGCAGCAGGAGGACTAGCGTGTACACAGATACGCAGTATTTT
TRBV6-5,TRBJ2-2,15,.,.,CASTILGRVTGELFF,TGTGCCAGCACCATACTGGGCAGAGTCACCGGGGAGCTGTTTTTT
TRBV6-6,TRBJ2-3,17,many,.,CASSSPFREASTDTQYF,TGTGCCAGCAGTTCTCCGTTCCGGGAAGCGAGCACAGATACGCAGTATTTT
TRBV5-1,TRBJ1-6,12,few,.,CASRSEGDALHF,TGCGCCAGCCGGTCGGAAGGGGATGCCCTCCACTTT
TRBV5-1,TRBJ2-5,14,few,.,CASSFGTYQETQYF,TGCGCCAGCAGCTTTGGGACCTACCAAGAGACCCAGTACTTC
TRBV6-5,TRBJ1-6,18,many,.,CASSYGSHGRSYNSPLHF,TGTGCCAGCAGTTACGGCAGTCACGGACGCTCCTATAATTCACCCCTCCACTTT
TRBV29-1,TRBJ2-1,12,few,TRBD2,CSVPIWASGQFF,TGCAGCGTTCCGATTTGGGCTAGCGGACAGTTCTTC
TRBV20-1,TRBJ2-5,13,.,TRBD2,CGATRLARETQYF,TGCGGTGCTACGAGACTAGCTAGAGAGACCCAGTACTTC
TRBV10-3,TRBJ2-4,15,.,TRBD2,CAISEASGTVNIQYF,TGTGCCATCAGTGAAGCTAGCGGGACTGTAAACATTCAGTACTTC
TRBV7-9,TRBJ2-7,12,few,.,CSSSLSAYEQYF,TGTTCCAGCAGCTTGTCAGCCTACGAGCAGTACTTC
TRBV7-2,TRBJ2-7,15,.,TRBD1,CASSFTGQGFYEQYF,TGTGCCAGCAGCTTCACGGGACAGGGTTTCTACGAGCAGTACTTC
TRBV7-9,TRBJ1-4,13,.,.,CASLGQTNEKLFF,TGTGCCAGCCTAGGACAGACTAATGAAAAACTGTTTTTT
TRBV30,TRBJ1-1,13,.,.,CAWSTTPKTEAFF,TGTGCCTGGAGTACAACCCCGAAGACTGAAGCTTTCTTT
TRBV7-2,TRBJ2-1,15,.,.,CASSSTGPSKNEQFF,TGTGCCAGCAGCTCGACCGGGCCCTCCAAGAATGAGCAGTTCTTC
TRBV28,TRBJ1-6,13,.,.,CASSLPRLGPLHF,TGTGCCAGCAGTCTACCCCGCCTAGGCCCCCTCCACTTT
TRBV28,TRBJ1-4,15,.,.,CASSSGGGTNEKLFF,TGTGCCAGCAGTTCTGGAGGAGGGACTAATGAAAAACTGTTTTTT
TRBV5-1,TRBJ2-1,16,.,.,CASSLATGLPTYEQFF,TGCGCCAGCAGCTTGGCTACAGGGTTGCCTACGTATGAGCAGTTCTTC
TRBV14,TRBJ2-5,17,.,TRBD1,CASSQGGQGVGQETQYF,TGTGCCAGCAGCCAAGGGGGACAGGGGGTTGGACAAGAGACCCAGTACTTC
TRBV3-1,TRBJ2-1,13,few,.,CASSQPGSGEQFF,TGTGCCAGCAGCCAACCCGGGAGCGGTGAGCAGTTCTTC
TRBV24-1,TRBJ2-2,15,.,.,CATSDRPTNTGELFF,TGTGCCACCAGTGATCGCCCAACAAACACCGGGGAGCTGTTTTTT